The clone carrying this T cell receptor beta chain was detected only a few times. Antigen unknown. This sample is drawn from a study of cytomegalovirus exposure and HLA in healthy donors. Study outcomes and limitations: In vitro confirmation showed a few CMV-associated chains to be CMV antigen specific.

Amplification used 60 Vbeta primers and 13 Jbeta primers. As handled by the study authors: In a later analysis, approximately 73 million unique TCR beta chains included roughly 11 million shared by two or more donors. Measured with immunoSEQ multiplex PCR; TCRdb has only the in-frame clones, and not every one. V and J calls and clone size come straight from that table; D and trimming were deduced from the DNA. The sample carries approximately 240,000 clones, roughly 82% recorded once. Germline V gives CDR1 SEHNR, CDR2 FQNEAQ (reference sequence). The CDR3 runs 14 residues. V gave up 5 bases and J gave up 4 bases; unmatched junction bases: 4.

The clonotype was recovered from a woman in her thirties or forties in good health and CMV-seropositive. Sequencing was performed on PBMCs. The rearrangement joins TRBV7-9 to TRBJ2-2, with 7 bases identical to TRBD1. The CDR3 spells CASSDRASTGELFF. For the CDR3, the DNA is TGTGCCAGCAGCGACAGGGCGAGCACCGGGGAGCTGTTTTTT. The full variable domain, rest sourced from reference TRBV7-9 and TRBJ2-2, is DTGVSQNPRHKITKRGQNVTFRCDPISEHNRLYWYRQTLGQGPEFLTYFQNEAQLEKSRLLSDRFSAERPKGSFSTLEIQRTEQGDSAMYLCASSDRASTGELFFGEGSRLTVL.